Below are 21 T cell receptor beta chains sequenced from a single sample in a study of a mutant IDH1 vaccine in newly diagnosed glioma. Time point denoted: baseline, week 1 (first vaccination visit). The treatment here: pre-vaccination baseline after standard-of-care therapy. The repertoire was sequenced with immunoSEQ multiplex PCR; TCRdb's copy has only in-frame clones and lacks some. The data show about 25,000 clones, 93% seen once. This material consisted of PBMCs, taken from a glioma patient treated with radiotherapy, temozolomide or both. These receptors were taken from a man in his forties with glioma.

This rearrangement joins TRBV19 to TRBJ1-5, with D possibly TRBD1 on 5 matching bases. V lost 6 bases to trimming and J lost 0 bases, with 12 bases between them. The CDR3 runs to 15 residues. The V gene's germline CDR1 is LNHDA and CDR2 SQIVND (reference sequence). The chain's CDR3 is CASRGAGHSNQPQHF. The DNA for the CDR3 is TGTGCCAGTAGAGGGGCAGGGCATAGCAATCAGCCCCAGCATTTT.

The rearrangement joins TRBV15 to TRBJ1-5, with a possible D match to TRBD1 (6 bases). The V end was cut by 6 bases, the J end by 1 base, with 10 bases between. CDR3 length: 14 amino acids. Germline V gene sequence: CDR1 LNHNV, CDR2 YYDKDF (reference sequence). In DNA, the CDR3 is TGTGCCACCAGTAAAGGGGGAAGCAATCAGCCCCAGCATTTT. Protein product: CATSKGGSNQPQHF.

In nucleotides, the CDR3 is TGTGCCAGCAGCTTGCATGGTGTATCACCCACAGATACGCAGTATTTT. It yields the protein CASSLHGVSPTDTQYF. The chain uses TRBV5-4 and TRBJ2-3; D gene uncertain. V shed 1 base and J shed 2 bases, with 14 bases lying between them. The CDR3 is made up of 16 amino acids. Germline V gene data show CDR1 as SGHNT and CDR2 as YYREEE (reference sequence).

The rearrangement links TRBV5-1 to TRBJ2-7, with 8 bases lining up with TRBD1. V trimming: 4 bases; J trimming: 2 bases; junction bases outside the gene matches: 8. The CDR3 is made up of 15 amino acids. The V gene's germline CDR1 is SGHRS and CDR2 YFSETQ. CDR3 sequence reads: CASSTGQGVPYEQYF. DNA for the CDR3: TGCGCCAGCAGCACCGGACAGGGCGTGCCCTACGAGCAGTACTTC.

This clone was counted once. V is TRBV11-3 and J is TRBJ2-1; TRBD1 might be the D (6 bases). There are 15 residues in the CDR3. CDR1 is SGHNT, CDR2 YENEEA, per germline. V lost 2 bases and J 4 bases, leaving 12 bases between the germline ends. The CDR3 reads CASSLTGTPYNEQFF. The CDR3 region has the DNA TGTGCCAGCAGCTTAACCGGGACACCGTACAATGAGCAGTTCTTC.

The chain recombines TRBV19 with TRBJ1-1; D is unresolved. The CDR3 has 12 amino acids. Germline values: CDR1 LNHDA, CDR2 SQIVND (reference sequence). The germline V and J ends were trimmed by 8 bases and 6 bases, with 13 bases remaining between them. The CDR3 region has the DNA TGTGCCAGTTCTAACCCCTGGCCTGAAGCTTTCTTT. As protein: CASSNPWPEAFF.

The V and J genes are TRBV30 and TRBJ1-2; 7 nucleotides align to TRBD1. V trimming: 2 bases; J trimming: 4 bases; junction bases outside the gene matches: 7. Germline V gene data show CDR1 as GTSNPN and CDR2 as SVGIG (reference sequence). The CDR3 spans 14 residues. CDR3 DNA sequence: TGTGCCTGGAGTCACCAGGGACAGATCTATGGCTACACCTTC. Its protein is CAWSHQGQIYGYTF.

This chain links TRBV7-3 with TRBJ2-7; 7 nucleotides line up with TRBD1. In germline, CDR1 is SGHTA, CDR2 FQGTGA. V was pared by 5 bases and J by 3 bases, with 10 bases of the junction left unmatched. The CDR3 consists of 15 residues. The CDR3 DNA reads TGTGCCAGCAGCCCCCAACAGGGGATGTACTACGAGCAGTACTTC. This codes for CASSPQQGMYYEQYF.

Written as DNA, the CDR3 is TGTGCCAGCAGTGAATTGGGGACAGGAGCTTTAAGTTATGGCTACACCTTC. It is translated as CASSELGTGALSYGYTF. This chain joins TRBV6-1 and TRBJ1-2, with 8 bases fitting TRBD1. The CDR3 runs 17 residues. The junction had 13 bases not matched to a gene; V was cut back by 2 bases and J by 5 bases. The germline CDR1 and CDR2 sequences are MNHNS and SASEGT.

This clone has more than one count but fewer than ten. The CDR3 protein is CASGGQANTGELFF. CDR3 in DNA: TGCGCCAGCGGAGGACAGGCGAACACCGGGGAGCTGTTTTTT. J is TRBJ2-2 and V is TRBV5-1; 7 bases fit TRBD1. The CDR3 has 14 residues. The germline V gene encodes CDR1 SGHRS and CDR2 YFSETQ. V shed 7 bases, J shed 0 bases, and the junction held 3 bases outside the gene matches.

The V and J genes are TRBV6-5 and TRBJ1-1; 8 nucleotides agree with TRBD1. V lost 6 bases and J lost 4; bases outside the gene matches: 1. In germline, CDR1 is MNHEY, CDR2 SVGAGI. The CDR3 sequence is 12 residues long. CDR3 protein: CASRGQGTEAFF. Written as DNA, the CDR3 is TGTGCCAGCAGAGGACAGGGCACTGAAGCTTTCTTT.

This clone was seen just once. The rearrangement uses TRBV19 and TRBJ2-7; 8 nucleotides align to TRBD1. V gave up 10 bases and J gave up 4 bases; unmatched junction bases: 9. The CDR3 has 13 amino acids. Germline V gives CDR1 LNHDA, CDR2 SQIVND (reference sequence). The CDR3 here is CATLGQGSYEQYF. CDR3 coding DNA: TGTGCCACCTTAGGACAGGGATCGTACGAGCAGTACTTC.

This chain connects TRBV18 to TRBJ2-7; tentative D call: TRBD1 (6 bases). The germline V gene encodes CDR1 KGHSH and CDR2 LQKENI. Between the trimmed V and J ends, which lost 3 bases and 5 bases, there was a span of 14 bases. This CDR3 spans 14 amino acids. The CDR3 protein is CASSPAGVAHEQYF. CDR3 DNA: TGTGCCAGCTCACCGGCAGGGGTAGCCCACGAGCAGTACTTC.

V gene TRBV27 combines with J gene TRBJ2-5, with 11 bases matching TRBD1. This CDR3 is built from 15 residues. V shed 3 bases and J 5 bases; nucleotides not matched to a gene: 5. Germline CDR1 is MNHEY and CDR2 is SMNVEV (reference sequence). The DNA for the CDR3 is TGTGCCAGCAGTTTCTTTGGGACAGGGGGGGAGACCCAGTACTTC. It translates to CASSFFGTGGETQYF.

The sample holds one count of this clone. The genes are TRBV30 and TRBJ1-5, with 8 bases identical to TRBD1. Germline V CDR1 and CDR2: GTSNPN, SVGIG (reference sequence). This CDR3 is built from 15 residues. With V trimmed by 1 base and J by 2 bases, 4 bases remained unmatched. The CDR3 spells CAWSAGGAGNQPQHF. The CDR3 DNA sequence: TGTGCCTGGAGTGCAGGGGGCGCCGGCAATCAGCCCCAGCATTTT.

The chain uses TRBV6-1 and TRBJ2-5; a weak D match, TRBD2 (5 bases). Germline loops: CDR1 MNHNS, CDR2 SASEGT. The CDR3 spans 12 residues. With 2 bases removed from V and 12 bases from J, the gap between germline ends came to 13 bases. Here the CDR3 reads CASSESGGFKYF. The CDR3 DNA sequence: TGTGCCAGCAGTGAATCGGGCGGGTTCAAGTACTTC.

The chain has TRBV4-1 and TRBJ1-3; TRBD1 aligns across 8 bases. The CDR3 totals 15 residues. The V segment lost 3 bases and the J segment 3 bases; nucleotides outside the gene matches: 4. CDR1 is MGHRA, CDR2 YSYEKL, per germline. CDR3 amino acids: CASSQPGQGGNTIYF. The CDR3 nucleotides are TGCGCCAGCAGCCAGCCCGGACAGGGTGGAAACACCATATATTTT.

CDR3 in DNA: TGTGCCAGCAGCGTTGGGACGGCAGCTAACTATGGCTACACCTTC. Its protein product is CASSVGTAANYGYTF. The chain carries TRBV9 and TRBJ1-2; weak D call: TRBD1 (5 bases). CDR3 size: 15 residues. V was trimmed by 2 bases and J by 0 bases, leaving 11 bases between them. Germline V lookup: CDR1 SGDLS, CDR2 YYNGEE.

The rearrangement joins TRBV2 to TRBJ2-7, with 7 bases matching TRBD2. CDR3 size: 14 residues. Germline CDR1 reads SNHLY; CDR2 reads FYNNEI. Trimming cost V 5 bases and J 7 bases; bases outside gene matches: 11. The chain's CDR3 is CASSQERLAGEQYF. The CDR3 nucleotides read TGTGCCAGCAGTCAAGAGCGACTAGCTGGGGAGCAGTACTTC.

This chain connects TRBV5-4 to TRBJ1-4, with TRBD1 identical over 7 bases. CDR1 and CDR2 from the germline V gene are SGHNT and YYREEE (reference sequence). The J segment lost 8 bases and the V segment lost 0 bases, leaving 4 bases of the junction unmatched. This CDR3 spans 14 amino acids. In DNA form, the CDR3 reads TGTGCCAGCAGCTTGGGACAGGGACGAGAAAAACTGTTTTTT. Its protein is CASSLGQGREKLFF.

The chain joins TRBV29-1 to TRBJ2-5, with 11 bases matching TRBD2. The J call could be wrong; TRBJ2-7 is a better fit for the DNA end. This CDR3 has 13 amino acids. From germline, CDR1 is SQVTM and CDR2 ANQGSEA. As DNA, the CDR3 is TGCAGCGTTGAAGGCGGGACTAGCGGCGAGCAGTACTTC. Residues: CSVEGGTSGEQYF.